This T cell receptor (beta chain) was recorded in a study of regulatory T cells in long-lasting Graves disease. Study-level points and caveats: Lower TCR diversity was seen in persistent Graves' patients than in newly diagnosed ones. Repertoires from persistent disease leaned toward TRBV28, TRBJ1-2 and TRBJ2-5.

Construction of the TCR beta libraries employed iRepertoire HTBI primers in conjunction with Arm-PCR of CDR3 regions. TCRdb re-derived calls from the multiplex PCR reads in MiXCR, one entry per CDR3 protein. Here the sample spans under 300,000 distinct CDR3 sequences, approximately 16% being singletons. Time point given: newly diagnosed GD, antithyroid drugs for less than 3 months. Preparation of the TCR library used RNA extracted from PBMCs. Graves' disease was diagnosed by American Thyroid Association guidelines. Collection of peripheral blood (about 10 milliliters) was done using EDTA tubes. This clonotype showed up many times. Its matching antigen is unknown. The CDR3 length is 14 residues. V lost 0 bases and J lost 5, with 11 bases in between. Germline lookup yields CDR1 LGHNA and CDR2 YNFKEQ.

Sequenced here: peripheral blood mononuclear cells (PBMCs), sampled at new diagnosis, from a patient treated with antithyroid drugs. The chain combines TRBV4-2 with TRBJ2-7; TRBD1 is a possible D gene (6 bases). This receptor was taken from a female donor with Graves disease. CDR3 loop: CASSQDRGRNEQYF. The CDR3, as DNA: TGTGCCAGCAGCCAAGACAGGGGTAGGAACGAGCAGTACTTC.